This T cell receptor beta chain was sequenced in a study of T cell responses to AZD1222 COVID-19 vaccine. CDR3 length equals 17 residues. The germline CDR1 and CDR2 sequences are SGHRS and YFSETQ. Trimming cost V 3 bases and J 8 bases; bases outside gene matches: 16. The method was immunoSEQ multiplex PCR; TCRdb's version includes in-frame clones alone and lacks a portion of them. The data contain about 150,000 clones, about 92% of them singletons. Only one count was recorded for this clone. This rearrangement joins TRBV5-1 to TRBJ1-2, with 10 bases matching TRBD1. This specimen was peripheral blood, taken 28 days after the second AZD1222 dose. The receptor was isolated from an adult who received the AZD1222 COVID-19 vaccine. CDR3 sequence reads: CASSYLAGTGALNGYTF. The CDR3 nucleotides are TGCGCCAGCAGCTACCTAGCCGGGACAGGGGCCTTAAACGGCTACACCTTC.